This T cell receptor (beta chain) is drawn from a study of shared T cell receptors in the human thymus. This table comes from immunoSEQ multiplex PCR, and its TCRdb copy is limited to in-frame clones, with some not included. The sample includes hundreds of thousands of clones, 88% of them seen just once. Germline V gene sequence: CDR1 SGHRS, CDR2 YFSETQ. The CDR3 loop spans 16 amino acids. V lost 6 bases and J lost 8; bases outside the gene matches: 15. This sample also appeared in a second study, on human thymus T cells.

Material for sequencing was thymocytes. The chain carries TRBV5-1 and TRBJ2-1; TRBD2 aligns across 9 bases. This TCR came from a boy younger than two with a congenital heart defect. The CDR3 DNA is TGCGCCAGCACGCAAGCCCGGCTAGCGGGAAGGGATGAGCAGTTCTTC. Amino acid sequence: CASTQARLAGRDEQFF.